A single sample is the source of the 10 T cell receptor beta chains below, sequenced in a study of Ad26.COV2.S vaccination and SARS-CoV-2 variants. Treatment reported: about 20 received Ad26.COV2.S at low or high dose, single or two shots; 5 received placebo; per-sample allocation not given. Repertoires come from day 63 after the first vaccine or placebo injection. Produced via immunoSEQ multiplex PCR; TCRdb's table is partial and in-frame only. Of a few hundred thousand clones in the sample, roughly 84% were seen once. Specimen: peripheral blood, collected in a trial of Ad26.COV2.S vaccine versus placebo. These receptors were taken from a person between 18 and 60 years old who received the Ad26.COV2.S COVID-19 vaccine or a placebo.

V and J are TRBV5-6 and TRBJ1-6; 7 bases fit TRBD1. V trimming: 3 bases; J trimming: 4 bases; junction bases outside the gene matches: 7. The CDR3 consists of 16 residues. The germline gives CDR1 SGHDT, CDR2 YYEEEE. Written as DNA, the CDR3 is TGTGCCAGCAGCTATACCGGGACAGTTTATAATTCACCCCTCCACTTT. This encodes CASSYTGTVYNSPLHF.

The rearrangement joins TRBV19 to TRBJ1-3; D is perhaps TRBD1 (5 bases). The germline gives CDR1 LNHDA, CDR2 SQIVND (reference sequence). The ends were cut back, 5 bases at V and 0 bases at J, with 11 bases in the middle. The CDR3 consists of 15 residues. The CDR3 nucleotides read TGTGCCAGTAGTTTTGGGGCTAGCTCTGGAAACACCATATATTTT. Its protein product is CASSFGASSGNTIYF.

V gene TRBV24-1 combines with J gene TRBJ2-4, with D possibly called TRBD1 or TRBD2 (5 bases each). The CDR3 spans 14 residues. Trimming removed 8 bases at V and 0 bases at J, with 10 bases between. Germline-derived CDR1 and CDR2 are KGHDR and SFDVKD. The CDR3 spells CATKTGLAKNIQYF. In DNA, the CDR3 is TGTGCCACCAAGACGGGGCTAGCCAAAAACATTCAGTACTTC.

CDR3 bases: TGCGCCAGCAGCCCTCGGGACAGCATGAACACTGAAGCTTTCTTT. Translation: CASSPRDSMNTEAFF. This sequence joins TRBV5-1 and TRBJ1-1, with 7 bases matching TRBD1. The CDR3 consists of 15 residues. V trimming: 4 bases; J trimming: 0 bases; junction bases outside the gene matches: 6. Germline V gene lookup returns CDR1 SGHRS and CDR2 YFSETQ.

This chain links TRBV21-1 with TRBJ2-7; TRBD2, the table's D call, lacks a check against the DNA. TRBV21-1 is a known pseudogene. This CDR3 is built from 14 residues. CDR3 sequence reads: CASPTGEAPYEQYF. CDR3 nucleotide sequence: TGTGCCAGCCCTACCGGGGAAGCACCCTACGAGCAGTACTTC.

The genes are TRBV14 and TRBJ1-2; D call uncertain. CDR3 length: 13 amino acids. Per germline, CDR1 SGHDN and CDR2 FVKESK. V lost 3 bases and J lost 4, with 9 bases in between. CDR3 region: CASSQAGVYGYTF. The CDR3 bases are TGTGCCAGCAGCCAGGCCGGGGTCTATGGCTACACCTTC.

The CDR3 coding sequence is TGTGCCACCAGTGATTTGTTGGGAGGCTACACCTTC. Amino acid sequence: CATSDLLGGYTF. V usage is TRBV24-1 and J usage is TRBJ1-2; D is unresolved. Trimming stripped 0 bases from V and 8 bases from J, with 6 bases between. The CDR3 totals 12 residues. From germline, CDR1 is KGHDR and CDR2 SFDVKD.

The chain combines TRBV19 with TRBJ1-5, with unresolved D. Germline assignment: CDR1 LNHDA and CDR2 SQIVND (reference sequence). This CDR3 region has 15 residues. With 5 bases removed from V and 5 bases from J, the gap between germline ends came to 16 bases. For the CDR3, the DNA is TGTGCCAGTAGTCTCCGGAGGGCAACCGATCAGCCCCAGCATTTT. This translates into CASSLRRATDQPQHF.

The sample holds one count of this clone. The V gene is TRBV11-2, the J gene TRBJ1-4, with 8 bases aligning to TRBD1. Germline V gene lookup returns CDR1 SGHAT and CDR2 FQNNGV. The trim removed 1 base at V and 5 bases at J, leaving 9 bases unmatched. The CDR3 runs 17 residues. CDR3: CASSLVGQGAVNEKLFF. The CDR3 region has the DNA TGTGCCAGCAGCTTAGTAGGCCAGGGGGCAGTGAATGAAAAACTGTTTTTT.

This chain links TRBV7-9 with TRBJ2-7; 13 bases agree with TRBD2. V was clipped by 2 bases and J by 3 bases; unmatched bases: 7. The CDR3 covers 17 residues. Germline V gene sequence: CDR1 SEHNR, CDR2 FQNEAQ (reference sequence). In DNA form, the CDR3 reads TGTGCCAGCAGCTTACCACAAGGACTAGCGGGGGACTACGAGCAGTACTTC. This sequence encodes CASSLPQGLAGDYEQYF.